Below, 25 T cell receptor beta chains from the same sample are listed, as sequenced in a study of graft-versus-host responses after intestinal transplantation. Clones were read by immunoSEQ multiplex PCR, and TCRdb kept only the in-frame ones, dropping some. The repertoire holds just under 30,000 clones, with approximately 80% as singletons. Intraepithelial and lamina propria lymphocytes were released after the graft tissue was processed. Specimen: ileum tissue, collected 98 days after intestinal transplantation. The receptors stem from a human patient who received an intestinal transplant, so some T cells may come from the graft donor.

V is TRBV6-1 and J is TRBJ1-1; no definite D call. Germline values: CDR1 MNHNS, CDR2 SASEGT. This CDR3 is built from 11 residues. With 3 bases removed from V and 7 bases from J, the gap between germline ends came to 6 bases. The CDR3 bases are TGTGCCAGCAGTGAGGACCGTGAAGCTTTCTTT. This sequence encodes CASSEDREAFF.

In its sample, this clone was seen once. The chain joins TRBV7-9 to TRBJ2-2; D is undetermined. Per germline, CDR1 SEHNR and CDR2 FQNEAQ (reference sequence). The CDR3 loop spans 16 amino acids. With 2 bases removed from V and 9 bases from J, the gap between germline ends came to 19 bases. The CDR3, as DNA: TGTGCCAGCAGCTTAAGTCTGGCGATCTCGACGCGGGAGCTGTTTTTT. Protein sequence: CASSLSLAISTRELFF.

The chain links TRBV12-5 to TRBJ1-1; 11 bases are shared with TRBD1. This CDR3 is built from 15 residues. The V gene end was trimmed by 0 bases and the J gene end by 5 bases; junction bases not matched to a gene: 2. Germline assignment: CDR1 LGHNT and CDR2 FRNRAP. This chain's CDR3 is CASGLVGTGGTEAFF. The CDR3, as DNA: TGTGCTAGTGGTTTGGTAGGGACAGGGGGAACTGAAGCTTTCTTT.

There are a few counts of this clone. The chain combines TRBV18 with TRBJ2-2; D not resolved. The CDR3 covers 16 residues. Germline V gene data show CDR1 as KGHSH and CDR2 as LQKENI. V lost 3 bases to trimming and J lost 0 bases, with 11 bases between them. CDR3 nucleotide sequence: TGTGCCAGCTCACCTATGAGCCCTGCGAACACCGGGGAGCTGTTTTTT. It codes for CASSPMSPANTGELFF. Based on the CDR3 plus reference TRBV18 and TRBJ2-2, the full variable domain is NAGVMQNPRHLVRRRGQEARLRCSPMKGHSHVYWYRQLPEEGLKFMVYLQKENIIDESGMPKERFSAEFPKEGPSILRIQQVVRGDSAAYFCASSPMSPANTGELFFGEGSRLTVL.

CDR3 loop: CASSLRQGQETQYF. In DNA, the CDR3 is TGTGCCAGCTCACTGCGACAGGGCCAAGAGACCCAGTACTTC. This chain joins TRBV18 and TRBJ2-5, with 7 bases fitting TRBD1. The V and J ends lost 4 bases and 1 base, in that order; junction bases with no gene match: 3. CDR1 and CDR2 (germline): KGHSH, LQKENI. The CDR3 is made up of 14 amino acids.

The CDR3 protein is CASRADRGLYNEQFF. In DNA, the CDR3 is TGTGCCAGCAGAGCCGATCGGGGGCTTTACAATGAGCAGTTCTTC. The rearrangement joins TRBV6-5 to TRBJ2-1; D is possibly TRBD1 or TRBD2 (6 bases each). Trimming removed 6 bases from V and 4 bases from J, with 16 bases in between. In germline, CDR1 is MNHEY, CDR2 SVGAGI. The CDR3 consists of 15 residues.

This chain's CDR3 is CSVVIDTSGSDTQYF. CDR3 nucleotides: TGCAGCGTTGTGATCGATACTAGCGGGTCAGATACGCAGTATTTT. The chain links TRBV29-1 to TRBJ2-3; the match to TRBD2 covers 9 bases. Trimming cost V 4 bases and J 4 bases; bases outside gene matches: 9. The CDR3 runs to 15 residues. The V gene's germline CDR1 is SQVTM and CDR2 ANQGSEA.

The rearrangement joins TRBV5-4 to TRBJ1-2, with 7 bases lining up with TRBD1. The J segment lost 3 bases and the V segment lost 4 bases, leaving 12 bases of the junction unmatched. Germline V gene data show CDR1 as SGHNT and CDR2 as YYREEE (reference sequence). The CDR3 contains 16 residues. Here the CDR3 DNA reads TGTGCCAGCAGCGGGATACCGACAGGGTTCTACTATGGCTACACCTTC. Protein product: CASSGIPTGFYYGYTF.

Here the CDR3 DNA reads TGTGCCAGCAGCTTCCTTACCGGGACAGGGCTCGGCAATGAGCAGTTCTTC. Its translation: CASSFLTGTGLGNEQFF. This sequence joins TRBV7-6 and TRBJ2-1; 9 bases map to TRBD1. The CDR3 has 17 amino acids. V was pared by 3 bases and J by 6 bases, with 12 bases of the junction left unmatched. Germline V gene data show CDR1 as SGHVS and CDR2 as FNYEAQ.

V usage is TRBV7-9 and J usage is TRBJ2-3; D remains ambiguous. Germline V gene sequence: CDR1 SEHNR, CDR2 FQNEAQ (reference sequence). The CDR3 loop spans 14 amino acids. V lost 3 bases to trimming and J lost 2 bases, with 9 bases between them. The CDR3 DNA is TGTGCCAGCAGCTTGGATGACTCCACAGATACGCAGTATTTT. Its translation: CASSLDDSTDTQYF.

The rearrangement uses TRBV5-6 and TRBJ2-5; possibly TRBD2 for D (7 bases). This CDR3 has 16 residues. The germline V gene encodes CDR1 SGHDT and CDR2 YYEEEE. Trimming removed 0 bases from V and 2 bases from J, with 14 bases in between. The CDR3 is CASSLGGGPRQETQYF. The CDR3, as DNA: TGTGCCAGCAGCTTGGGCGGGGGCCCCAGACAAGAGACCCAGTACTTC.

J is TRBJ2-7 and V is TRBV5-6; TRBD2 matches at 15 bases. The CDR3 loop spans 19 amino acids. Germline V lookup: CDR1 SGHDT, CDR2 YYEEEE. Trimming took 5 bases from V and 3 from J; bases not matched to a gene: 15. The DNA for the CDR3 is TGTGCCAGCAGGTCCGCGGGACTAGCGGGGGGCCCCCTAAGCTACGAGCAGTACTTC. This encodes CASRSAGLAGGPLSYEQYF.

The chain couples TRBV19 to TRBJ1-4, with TRBD1 identical over 7 bases. CDR3 length: 15 residues. Trimming removed 5 bases from V and 11 bases from J; junction bases left unmatched: 14. Germline lookup yields CDR1 LNHDA and CDR2 SQIVND (reference sequence). The CDR3 loop reads CASSPSRDSRGKLFF. CDR3 bases: TGTGCCAGTAGTCCGTCCCGGGACAGCCGTGGCAAACTGTTTTTT.

This clone was counted between two and nine times. This sequence joins TRBV19 and TRBJ2-7; tentative D call: TRBD2 (6 bases). Germline-derived CDR1 and CDR2 are LNHDA and SQIVND (reference sequence). The CDR3 contains 14 residues. Trimming left V 4 bases short and J 2 bases short, with 12 bases between. For the CDR3, the DNA is TGTGCCAGTAGTAGTGGGGGACTCGCCTACGAGCAGTACTTC. Translating gives CASSSGGLAYEQYF.

This rearrangement joins TRBV10-1 to TRBJ2-4; D possibly corresponds to TRBD2 (5 bases). Trimming removed 2 bases at V and 3 bases at J, with 8 bases between. The CDR3 covers 14 residues. Germline assignment: CDR1 WNHNN and CDR2 SYGVQD (reference sequence). As DNA, the CDR3 is TGCGCCAGCAGTGAGGGGGAGAGCAAAAACATTCAGTACTTC. Protein sequence: CASSEGESKNIQYF.

The V call is TRBV4-1, the J call TRBJ1-4, with TRBD1 matching 7 bases. Germline CDR1 and CDR2: MGHRA and YSYEKL. Trimming removed 4 bases from V and 11 bases from J; junction bases left unmatched: 13. There are 15 residues in the CDR3. The CDR3 DNA reads TGCGCCAGCAGCCCTACGGGGGGAGGGGGCGGGAAACTGTTTTTT. It translates to CASSPTGGGGGKLFF.

The chain carries TRBV2 and TRBJ2-3, with D perhaps TRBD2 (6 bases). CDR1 and CDR2 from the germline V gene are SNHLY and FYNNEI. CDR3 size: 14 residues. V was shortened by 6 bases and J by 0 bases, with 10 bases between the two germline ends. The CDR3: CASRQGTSTDTQYF. In nucleotides, the CDR3 is TGTGCCAGCAGGCAAGGGACTAGCACAGATACGCAGTATTTT.

CDR3 sequence (DNA): TGTGCCAGCAGCGAGCGACAGGGTACAGATACGCAGTATTTT. Amino acids: CASSERQGTDTQYF. V usage is TRBV5-4 and J usage is TRBJ2-3; 7 bases are shared with TRBD1. CDR1 is SGHNT and CDR2 is YYREEE in the germline V gene (reference sequence). V lost 4 bases to trimming and J lost 3 bases; unmatched junction nucleotides: 5. The CDR3 has 14 amino acids.

The chain carries TRBV9 and TRBJ2-3, with D possibly TRBD2 on 5 matching bases. This CDR3 comprises 15 residues. CDR1 and CDR2 (germline): SGDLS, YYNGEE. V gave up 2 bases and J gave up 3 bases, with 13 bases separating them. The CDR3 DNA sequence: TGTGCCAGCAGCGTTGCAGGCTCGGGAACAGATACGCAGTATTTT. Amino acid sequence: CASSVAGSGTDTQYF.

This clone appeared a few times. V is TRBV7-9 and J is TRBJ2-5; a weak D match, TRBD1 (5 bases). V was clipped by 6 bases and J by 5 bases, with 13 bases between them. Per germline, CDR1 SEHNR and CDR2 FQNEAQ (reference sequence). The CDR3 covers 13 residues. Written as DNA, the CDR3 is TGTGCCAGCAGGTCAATCAGGGTCGAGACCCAGTACTTC. Translation gives CASRSIRVETQYF. Using reference TRBV7-9 and TRBJ2-5 for the parts outside the CDR3, the full variable domain is DTGVSQNPRHKITKRGQNVTFRCDPISEHNRLYWYRQTLGQGPEFLTYFQNEAQLEKSRLLSDRFSAERPKGSFSTLEIQRTEQGDSAMYLCASRSIRVETQYFGPGTRLLVL.

This chain joins TRBV19 and TRBJ2-6; D unclear. Germline V CDR1 and CDR2: LNHDA, SQIVND (reference sequence). The CDR3 runs 13 residues. The V end was cut by 3 bases, the J end by 4 bases, with 4 bases between. DNA for the CDR3: TGTGCCAGTAGTATTGTCGGGGCCAACGTCCTGACTTTC. This gives the protein CASSIVGANVLTF.

CDR3 region: CASSQSQGLWAKNIQYF. The CDR3 DNA reads as TGTGCCAGCAGCCAATCTCAGGGTCTATGGGCCAAAAACATTCAGTACTTC. The rearrangement joins TRBV7-3 to TRBJ2-4; the D gene is possibly TRBD1 (5 bases). The CDR3 spans 17 residues. Between the trimmed V and J ends, which lost 5 bases and 1 base, there was a span of 18 bases. Germline V gene data show CDR1 as SGHTA and CDR2 as FQGTGA.

The CDR3 is CSVRTSGGFQETQYF. DNA of the CDR3: TGCAGCGTCCGGACTAGCGGGGGATTCCAAGAGACCCAGTACTTC. The gene calls are TRBV29-1 and TRBJ2-5; 13 bases are shared with TRBD2. The J segment lost 1 base and the V segment lost 6 bases, leaving 5 bases of the junction unmatched. From germline, CDR1 is SQVTM and CDR2 ANQGSEA. The length of the CDR3 is 15 residues.

In nucleotides, the CDR3 is TGTGCCAGCAGCGGACCCCTGAGGGGCTACACCTTC. Residues: CASSGPLRGYTF. This chain joins TRBV9 and TRBJ1-2; D is undetermined. There are 12 residues in the CDR3. The V and J ends lost 3 bases and 8 bases respectively, with 11 bases between them. The germline CDR1 and CDR2 sequences are SGDLS and YYNGEE.

CDR3 nucleotides: TGTGCCAGCAGCTTAAGGGGAGACTCTAGCACAGATACGCAGTATTTT. Its protein is CASSLRGDSSTDTQYF. V is TRBV7-9 and J is TRBJ2-3; D may be TRBD1 or TRBD2 (5 bases each). The V end was cut by 2 bases, the J end by 0 bases, with 12 bases between. Germline assignment: CDR1 SEHNR and CDR2 FQNEAQ (reference sequence). The CDR3 has 16 amino acids.